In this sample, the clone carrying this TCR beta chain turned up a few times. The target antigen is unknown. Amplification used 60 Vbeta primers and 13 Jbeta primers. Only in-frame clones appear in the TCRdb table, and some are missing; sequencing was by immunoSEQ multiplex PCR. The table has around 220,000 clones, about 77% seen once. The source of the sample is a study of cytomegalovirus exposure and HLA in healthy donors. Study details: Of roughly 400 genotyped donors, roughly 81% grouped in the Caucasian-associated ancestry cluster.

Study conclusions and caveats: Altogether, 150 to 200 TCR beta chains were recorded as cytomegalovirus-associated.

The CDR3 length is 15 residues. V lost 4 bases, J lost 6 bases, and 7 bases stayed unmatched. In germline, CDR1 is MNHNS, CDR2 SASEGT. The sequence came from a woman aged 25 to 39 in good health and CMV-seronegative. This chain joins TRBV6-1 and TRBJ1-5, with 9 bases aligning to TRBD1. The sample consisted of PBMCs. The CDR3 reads CASSGTGGWGQPQHF. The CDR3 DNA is TGTGCCAGCAGTGGCACAGGGGGCTGGGGTCAGCCCCAGCATTTT.